The 12 T cell receptor beta chains reported below all come from one sample, sequenced in a study of Graves' ophthalmopathy and Graves' hyperthyroidism. RNA transcripts yielded amplified TCR beta CDR3 regions. First-round RT-PCR used HTBI primers; second-round multiplex PCR followed. TCRdb re-called the multiplex PCR reads with MiXCR, one entry per CDR3 protein. The sample consists of approximately 1.2 million distinct CDR3 sequences, about 36% of them appearing once. Sequencing input: peripheral blood or thyroid tissue (not recorded which). These receptors all stem from an adult man with Graves' hyperthyroidism.

This chain links TRBV4-3 with TRBJ1-3, with 10 positions matching TRBD1. CDR3 size: 17 residues. V shed 1 base and J 3 bases; nucleotides not matched to a gene: 6. Germline CDR1 LGHNA, CDR2 YSLEER. CDR3 nucleotides: TGCGCCAGCAGCCAAGTGGGACAGGGGAGTAGTGGAAACACCATATATTTT. Protein sequence: CASSQVGQGSSGNTIYF.

The chain uses TRBV29-1 and TRBJ1-3; D gene uncertain. Germline V CDR1 and CDR2: SQVTM, ANQGSEA. Trimming took off 4 bases at V and 7 bases at J, with 11 bases between the two ends. This CDR3 is 12 amino acids long. The CDR3 protein is CSVAGQENTIYF. CDR3 sequence (DNA): TGCAGCGTTGCCGGGCAGGAGAACACCATATATTTT.

This clonotype was recorded a few times. The J gene is TRBJ1-5, the V gene TRBV28; 8 bases line up with TRBD1. The germline gives CDR1 MDHEN, CDR2 SYDVKM. This CDR3 has 18 amino acids. V trimming: 4 bases; J trimming: 7 bases; junction bases outside the gene matches: 18. CDR3 loop: CASSSIPGTGSAWQPQHF. CDR3 nucleotide sequence: TGTGCCAGCAGTTCCATACCTGGGACAGGATCGGCTTGGCAGCCCCAGCATTTT.

Turning to this clonotype: It may be a read error: a sequence one base away is much more abundant. The chain couples TRBV7-7 to TRBJ2-5; D not resolved. The CDR3 extends over 14 amino acids. Trimming took off 0 bases at V and 2 bases at J, with 7 bases between the two ends. Germline V gives CDR1 SSHAT, CDR2 FNYEAQ (reference sequence). The DNA for the CDR3 is TGTGCCAGCAGCTTAGCGCCCAGGCAAGAGACCCAGTACTTC. It is translated as CASSLAPRQETQYF.

The J gene is TRBJ1-6, the V gene TRBV20-1, with D possibly matching TRBD1 (5 bases). CDR1 and CDR2 from the germline V gene are DFQATT and SNEGSKA (reference sequence). The CDR3 totals 13 residues. The V end was cut by 2 bases, the J end by 15 bases, with 17 bases between. The CDR3: CSARTPRGTNLHF. The CDR3 nucleotides are TGCAGTGCTAGAACACCTAGGGGAACGAACCTCCACTTT.

At least ten counts were recorded for this clonotype. The V gene is TRBV2, the J gene TRBJ1-1, with D perhaps TRBD1 (5 bases). V was shortened by 7 bases and J by 2 bases, with 11 bases between the two germline ends. This CDR3 has 13 residues. The germline gives CDR1 SNHLY, CDR2 FYNNEI. CDR3 sequence: CASTRGTNTEAFF. Written as DNA, the CDR3 is TGTGCCAGCACAAGGGGAACAAACACTGAAGCTTTCTTT.

This chain joins TRBV11-2 and TRBJ2-2; TRBD2 agrees at 7 bases. The CDR3 is 16 residues long. Per the germline V gene, CDR1 is SGHAT and CDR2 is FQNNGV. The junction had 6 bases not matched to a gene; V was cut back by 1 base and J by 4 bases. CDR3 coding DNA: TGTGCCAGCAGCTTAGTTACGGGAGGATTCACCGGGGAGCTGTTTTTT. Amino acids: CASSLVTGGFTGELFF.

This clonotype was counted ten times or more. The chain links TRBV10-3 to TRBJ1-3; no clear D. V lost 7 bases and J lost 4, with 5 bases in between. The V gene's germline CDR1 is ENHRY and CDR2 SYGVKD. This CDR3 is built from 11 residues. CDR3 in DNA: TGTGCCATCAATTCGGGAAACACCATATATTTT. It yields the protein CAINSGNTIYF.

This clonotype was counted ten times or more. The chain joins TRBV19 to TRBJ1-1; D is perhaps TRBD1 (6 bases). The germline CDR1 and CDR2 sequences are LNHDA and SQIVND (reference sequence). The CDR3 runs to 15 residues. V gave up 4 bases and J gave up 4 bases, with 16 bases separating them. This chain's CDR3 is CASSRSRGGGTEAFF. CDR3 DNA sequence: TGTGCCAGTAGTAGAAGCAGGGGAGGGGGCACTGAAGCTTTCTTT.

The sample holds a few counts of this clonotype. The chain links TRBV6-5 to TRBJ1-1, with 8 bases lining up with TRBD1. The CDR3 has 16 residues. The junction had 7 bases not matched to a gene; V was cut back by 4 bases and J by 0 bases. Germline assignment: CDR1 MNHEY and CDR2 SVGAGI. CDR3 sequence (DNA): TGTGCCAGCAGTTCGTCGACAGGGGCCATGAACACTGAAGCTTTCTTT. Its translation: CASSSSTGAMNTEAFF.

CDR3 sequence (DNA): TGCAGTGCCCCCGACAGGCGGTCTGGAAACACCATATATTTT. This gives the protein CSAPDRRSGNTIYF. V usage is TRBV20-1 and J usage is TRBJ1-3, with a tentative D call TRBD1 (6 bases). The CDR3 length is 14 residues. Germline V gene sequence: CDR1 DFQATT, CDR2 SNEGSKA (reference sequence). The V end was cut by 6 bases, the J end by 1 base, with 13 bases between.

This chain connects TRBV6-6 to TRBJ1-5, with 7 bases identical to TRBD1. J gave up 7 bases and V 4 bases, and 7 bases lay outside the gene matches. Germline CDR1 MNHNY, CDR2 SVGAGI (reference sequence). The CDR3 contains 14 residues. In DNA, the CDR3 is TGTGCCAGCAGTTGGACAGGTAATACGCAGCCCCAGCATTTT. Translation: CASSWTGNTQPQHF.